The clone carrying this T cell receptor (beta chain) was seen a few times. The data stem from a study of blood T cell repertoires in COVID-19. The CDR3 loop spans 16 amino acids. The germline gives CDR1 MGHDK, CDR2 SYGVNS. Trimming removed 1 base at V and 3 bases at J, with 16 bases between. The assay was immunoSEQ multiplex PCR, and TCRdb's table has in-frame clones only and misses some. Of around 71,000 clones detected, 70% to 85% appear once; the ten largest clones hold 28%. This sequence originates from an older man with acute or convalescent COVID-19. Sequences were obtained from peripheral blood. The V and J genes are TRBV25-1 and TRBJ2-7, with D perhaps TRBD1 (5 bases). DNA of the CDR3: TGTGCCAGCAGTGAATCGGTAGGTCAGGGAAGCTACGAGCAGTACTTC. It codes for CASSESVGQGSYEQYF.